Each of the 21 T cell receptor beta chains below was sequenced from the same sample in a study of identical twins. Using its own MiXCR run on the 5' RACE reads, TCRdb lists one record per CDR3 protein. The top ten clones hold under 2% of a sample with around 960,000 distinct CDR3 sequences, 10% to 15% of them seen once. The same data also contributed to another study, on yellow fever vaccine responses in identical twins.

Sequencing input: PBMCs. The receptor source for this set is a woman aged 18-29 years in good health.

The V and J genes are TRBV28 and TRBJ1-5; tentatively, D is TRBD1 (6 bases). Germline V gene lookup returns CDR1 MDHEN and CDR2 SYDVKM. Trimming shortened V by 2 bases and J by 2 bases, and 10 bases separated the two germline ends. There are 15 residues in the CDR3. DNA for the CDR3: TGTGCCAGCAGTTTAGTCGGACAGCGCAATCAGCCCCAGCATTTT. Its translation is CASSLVGQRNQPQHF.

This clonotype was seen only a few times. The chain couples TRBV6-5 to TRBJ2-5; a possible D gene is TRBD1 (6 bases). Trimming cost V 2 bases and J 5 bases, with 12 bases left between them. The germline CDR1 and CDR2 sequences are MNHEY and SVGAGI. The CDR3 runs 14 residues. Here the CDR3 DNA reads TGTGCCAGCAGTTACGGAACAGGGATGGAGACCCAGTACTTC. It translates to CASSYGTGMETQYF.

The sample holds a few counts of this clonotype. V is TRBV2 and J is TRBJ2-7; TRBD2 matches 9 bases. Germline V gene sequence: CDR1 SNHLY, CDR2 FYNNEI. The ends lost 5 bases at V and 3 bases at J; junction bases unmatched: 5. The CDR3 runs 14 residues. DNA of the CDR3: TGTGCCAGCAGTTTAGCGGGAGAGGTCTACGAGCAGTACTTC. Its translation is CASSLAGEVYEQYF.

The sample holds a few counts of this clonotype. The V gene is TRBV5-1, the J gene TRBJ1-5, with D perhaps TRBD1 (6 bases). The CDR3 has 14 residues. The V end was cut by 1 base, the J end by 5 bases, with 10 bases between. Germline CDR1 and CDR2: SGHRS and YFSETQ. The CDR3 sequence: CASSLNGGHQPQHF. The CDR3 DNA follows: TGCGCCAGCAGCTTGAATGGGGGGCATCAGCCCCAGCATTTT.

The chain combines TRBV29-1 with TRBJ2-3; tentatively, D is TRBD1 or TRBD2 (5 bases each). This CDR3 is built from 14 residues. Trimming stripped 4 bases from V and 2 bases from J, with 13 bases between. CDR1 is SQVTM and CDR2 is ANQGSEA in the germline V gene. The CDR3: CSVGGQGNTDTQYF. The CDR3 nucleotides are TGCAGCGTTGGAGGGCAGGGAAACACAGATACGCAGTATTTT.

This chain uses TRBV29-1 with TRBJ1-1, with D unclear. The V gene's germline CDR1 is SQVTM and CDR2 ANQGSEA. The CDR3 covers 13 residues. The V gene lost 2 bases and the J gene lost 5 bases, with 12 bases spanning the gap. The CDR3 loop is CSVERELGTEAFF. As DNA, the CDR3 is TGCAGCGTTGAACGAGAATTGGGTACTGAAGCTTTCTTT.

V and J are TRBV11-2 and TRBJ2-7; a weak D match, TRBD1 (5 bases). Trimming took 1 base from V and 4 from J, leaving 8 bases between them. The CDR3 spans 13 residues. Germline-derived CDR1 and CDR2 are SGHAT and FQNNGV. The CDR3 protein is CASSLGQPYEQYV. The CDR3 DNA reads TGTGCCAGCAGCTTAGGACAGCCTTACGAGCAGTACGTC.

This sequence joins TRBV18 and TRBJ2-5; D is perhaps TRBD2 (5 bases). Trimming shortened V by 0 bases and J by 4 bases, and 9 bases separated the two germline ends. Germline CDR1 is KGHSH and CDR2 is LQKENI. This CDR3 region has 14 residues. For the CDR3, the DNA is TGTGCCAGCTCACCACCTACTAGTGTAGAGACCCAGTACTTC. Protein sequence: CASSPPTSVETQYF.

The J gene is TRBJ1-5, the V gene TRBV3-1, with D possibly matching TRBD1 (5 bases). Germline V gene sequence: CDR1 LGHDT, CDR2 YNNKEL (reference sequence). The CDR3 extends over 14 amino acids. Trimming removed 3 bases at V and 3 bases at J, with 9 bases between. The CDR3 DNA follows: TGTGCCAGCAGCCAGGGACGGCACAATCAGCCCCAGCATTTT. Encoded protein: CASSQGRHNQPQHF.

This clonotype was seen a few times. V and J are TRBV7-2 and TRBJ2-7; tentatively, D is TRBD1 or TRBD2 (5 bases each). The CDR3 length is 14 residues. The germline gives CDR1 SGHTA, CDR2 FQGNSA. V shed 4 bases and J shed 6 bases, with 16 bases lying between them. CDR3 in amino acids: CASSWGSYEGEQYV. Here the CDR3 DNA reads TGTGCCAGCAGCTGGGGCAGCTATGAGGGCGAGCAGTACGTC.

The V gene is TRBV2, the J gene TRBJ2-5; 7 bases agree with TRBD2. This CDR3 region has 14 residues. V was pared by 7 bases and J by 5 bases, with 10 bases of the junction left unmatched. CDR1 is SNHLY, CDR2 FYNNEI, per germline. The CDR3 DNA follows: TGTGCCAGCATCACGGACGCCGGGGGGGAGACCCAGTACTTC. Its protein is CASITDAGGETQYF. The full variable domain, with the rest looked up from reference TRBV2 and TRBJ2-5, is EPEVTQTPSHQVTQMGQEVILRCVPISNHLYFYWYRQILGQKVEFLVSFYNNEISEKSEIFDDQFSVERPDGSNFTLKIRSTKLEDSAMYFCASITDAGGETQYFGPGTRLLVL.

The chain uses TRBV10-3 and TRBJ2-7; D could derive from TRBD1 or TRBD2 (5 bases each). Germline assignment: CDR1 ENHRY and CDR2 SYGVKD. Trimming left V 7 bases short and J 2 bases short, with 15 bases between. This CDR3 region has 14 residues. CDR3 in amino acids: CAIKLGPNTYEQYF. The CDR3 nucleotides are TGTGCCATCAAGTTGGGACCCAATACCTACGAGCAGTACTTC.

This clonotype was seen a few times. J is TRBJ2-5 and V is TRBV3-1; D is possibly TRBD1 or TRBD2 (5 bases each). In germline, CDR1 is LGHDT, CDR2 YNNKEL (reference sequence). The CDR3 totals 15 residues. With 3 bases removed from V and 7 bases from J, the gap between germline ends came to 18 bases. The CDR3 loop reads CASSHPEGPRGTQYF. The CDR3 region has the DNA TGTGCCAGCAGCCACCCCGAGGGACCAAGGGGGACCCAGTACTTC.

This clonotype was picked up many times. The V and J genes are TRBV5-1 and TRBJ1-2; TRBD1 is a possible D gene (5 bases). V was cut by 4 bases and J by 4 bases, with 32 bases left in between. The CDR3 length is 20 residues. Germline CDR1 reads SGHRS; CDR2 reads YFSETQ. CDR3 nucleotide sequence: TGCGCCAGCAGCCCTGGGACTCTACTGACCGGGACGGTGGCAAGCTATGGCTACACCTTC. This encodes CASSPGTLLTGTVASYGYTF.

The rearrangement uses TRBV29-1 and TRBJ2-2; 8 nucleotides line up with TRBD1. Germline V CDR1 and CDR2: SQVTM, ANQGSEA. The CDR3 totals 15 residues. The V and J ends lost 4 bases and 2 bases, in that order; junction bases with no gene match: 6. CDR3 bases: TGCAGCGTTGCCCCCGGGACAGGAAACACCGGGGAGCTGTTTTTT. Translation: CSVAPGTGNTGELFF.

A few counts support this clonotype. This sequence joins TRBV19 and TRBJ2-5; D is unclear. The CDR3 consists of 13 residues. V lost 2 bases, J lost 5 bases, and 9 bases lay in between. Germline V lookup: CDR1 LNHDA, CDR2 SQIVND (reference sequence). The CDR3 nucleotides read TGTGCCAGTAGTATATCACCCAGGGAGACCCAGTACTTC. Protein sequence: CASSISPRETQYF.

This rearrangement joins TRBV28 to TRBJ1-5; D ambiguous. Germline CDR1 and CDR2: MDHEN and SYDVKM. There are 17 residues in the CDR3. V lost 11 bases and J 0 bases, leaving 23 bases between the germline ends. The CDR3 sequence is CAFCFIFGSGSNQPQHF. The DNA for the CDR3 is TGTGCCTTCTGTTTTATTTTCGGCAGCGGTAGCAATCAGCCCCAGCATTTT.

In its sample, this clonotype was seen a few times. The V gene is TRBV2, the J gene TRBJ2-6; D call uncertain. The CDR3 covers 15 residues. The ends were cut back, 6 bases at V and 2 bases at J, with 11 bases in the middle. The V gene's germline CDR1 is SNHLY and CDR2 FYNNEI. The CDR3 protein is CASSDESAGANVLTF. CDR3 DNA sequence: TGTGCCAGCAGCGATGAGTCTGCTGGGGCCAACGTCCTGACTTTC.

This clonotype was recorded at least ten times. Here the CDR3 reads CASSQQRQGKAKNIQYF. DNA of the CDR3: TGTGCCAGCAGCCAACAGCGACAGGGGAAAGCCAAAAACATTCAGTACTTC. This chain joins TRBV16 and TRBJ2-4; 8 nucleotides align to TRBD1. CDR3 length: 17 amino acids. Germline CDR1 and CDR2: KGHSY and FQNENV. The V gene end was trimmed by 2 bases and the J gene end by 0 bases; junction bases not matched to a gene: 6.

Here the CDR3 reads CSAPDSLFEKLFF. The CDR3 coding sequence is TGCAGTGCACCGGACAGTCTTTTTGAAAAACTGTTTTTT. V and J are TRBV20-1 and TRBJ1-4, with a tentative D call TRBD1 (6 bases). The ends were cut back, 6 bases at V and 7 bases at J, with 15 bases in the middle. The length of the CDR3 is 13 residues. The germline CDR1 and CDR2 sequences are DFQATT and SNEGSKA (reference sequence).

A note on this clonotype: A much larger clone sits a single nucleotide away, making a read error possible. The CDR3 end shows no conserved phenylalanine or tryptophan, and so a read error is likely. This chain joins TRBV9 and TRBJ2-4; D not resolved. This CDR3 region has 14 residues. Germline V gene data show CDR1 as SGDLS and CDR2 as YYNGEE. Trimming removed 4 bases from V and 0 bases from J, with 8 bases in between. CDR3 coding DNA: TGTGCCAGCAGCTCAGACGGAGCCAAAAACATTCAGTACTAC. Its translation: CASSSDGAKNIQYY.